This TCR beta chain was captured in a study of T cells in Graves' hyperthyroidism and ophthalmopathy. Overall study: Pretreatment peripheral blood was obtained at initial diagnosis.

Study-wide findings and caveats: A 13 V-J model separated ophthalmopathy from stable hyperthyroidism.

This clonotype was recorded a few times. Its antigen is still unknown. One junction end disagrees with the germline gene, perhaps due to a read error. RNA transcripts were the template for amplifying TCR beta CDR3 regions. A first-round RT-PCR of the TCR CDR3 used the HTBI primer set. TCRdb reanalysed the multiplex PCR reads using MiXCR and keeps one entry per CDR3 protein. The profile shows about 600,000 distinct CDR3 sequences, more than 12% of them singletons. Germline V gives CDR1 MDHEN, CDR2 SYDVKM. CDR3 size: 17 residues. The chain employs TRBV28 and TRBJ2-3; 8 bases are shared with TRBD1. The receptor comes from a woman between 50 and 59 years old with Graves' ophthalmopathy. Sequenced material: blood. The CDR3 loop reads CASSLFRLDRGTNTQYF. The CDR3 bases are TGTGCCAGCAGTTTATTTAGACTCGACAGGGGCACAAATACGCAGTATTTT.